This TCR beta chain was obtained from a study of blood T cell repertoires in COVID-19 (dated by TCRdb to the early 2020s). In the study overall: Samples from collaborators originated in the United States, Italy and Spain and spanned both the acute and convalescent phases of COVID-19. The prospective study material was composed of cDNA or gDNA derived from T cells, B-cell-depleted T cells, or PBMCs. Deeply sampled blood TCRbeta repertoires from subjects exposed to, actively infected with, or recovered from COVID-19 were included in the dataset. The repertoires were made available in a free public database intended to serve as a resource for research on the immune response to SARS-CoV-2. The samples were drawn from the first 160 participants of the ongoing ImmuneRACE study and from roughly 1,300 subjects provided by 6 global collaborators. Nearly every sample came with metadata listing a de-identified subject ID, COVID-19 status, age in years and sex. Where available, HLA class I and class II types were taken from metadata supplied by the sample provider and were not determined by assay-based typing. The paper as a whole reports these results and caveats: The amount of clinical and demographic metadata varied by source and participant and was provided uncurated.

Participants in the prospective study were enrolled through a virtual design, were aged about 18 to 90 years, and lived in approximately 25 United States geographic areas. In the prospective study, participants were assigned to cohorts based on the clinical history participants reported in a screening survey and a study questionnaire. A participant counted as exposed if, within 2 weeks of entering the study, that participant had been in contact with someone who had a PCR-confirmed or clinician-diagnosed COVID-19 case. Each participant in the prospective study had whole blood, serum and a nasopharyngeal or oropharyngeal swab collected by mobile phlebotomists. Additional blood draws and questionnaires over an approximately two-month period could optionally be provided by prospective study participants. Prospective study blood samples were shipped either frozen or at room temperature before DNA extraction.

TCRbeta CDR3 regions were amplified from genomic DNA using the immunoSEQ Assay, a bias-controlled multiplex PCR. The original methods were these. The number of nucleated cells in each sample was estimated from the amplification of reference gene primers within the assay. To quantify the absolute abundance of each unique TCRbeta CDR3 rearrangement, sequence reads were collapsed and filtered. For each sample, productive Simpson clonality was calculated as the square root of Simpson's diversity index across productive rearrangements. In its TCRdb copy, this immuneACCESS table keeps in-frame sequences only and misses some clones. Where compared with another copy, unresolved V genes explain less than half of these, and the others have no known cause. The DNA was the basis for D and trimming; V, J and clone size are from that table. Recorded for this sample are under 200,000 clones; 84% of them occurred a single time. Less than 3.5% of the sample comes from the top ten.

The germline V gene encodes CDR1 KGHDR and CDR2 SFDVKD. Deletion took 9 bases off V and 0 bases off J, with a span of 14 bases between the germline ends. From the cysteine up to the phenylalanine, the CDR3 has a length of 15 residues. CDR3 DNA only is kept here, 45 bases in frame from base 1. The table lists this clone with a count of one. What antigen it recognizes has not been identified. Base quality data are lacking; no much larger clone is found one base away. The sample consisted of PBMCs or T cells enriched from blood (not recorded which). Recombination connected TRBV24-1 to TRBJ2-1; a weak D assignment points to TRBD1 (5 bases agree). This sequence was found in a woman younger than 45 who had been exposed to COVID-19. For the CDR3, the sequence is CATAPPTVSYNEQFF. In nucleotide form, the sequence is TGTGCCACCGCTCCACCGACAGTCTCCTACAATGAGCAGTTCTTC.